This T cell receptor (beta chain) comes out of a study of regulatory T cells in long-lasting Graves disease. As for the study in general: Graves' patients with a new diagnosis had received antithyroid drugs under 3 months. Overall study results and limits: It was peripheral blood alone, not thyroid tissue, that was studied.

On this clonotype itself: What it binds is not known.

Specified time point: newly diagnosed GD, antithyroid drugs for less than 3 months. Isolated PBMC RNA provided the starting material for the TCR library. The collection involved drawing 8 to 9 milliliters of peripheral blood into EDTA tubes. The V end was cut by 0 bases, the J end by 7 bases, with 13 bases between. There are 14 residues in the CDR3. The germline V gene encodes CDR1 SGHVS and CDR2 FNYEAQ. Through Arm-PCR of CDR3 regions and iRepertoire HTBI primers, TCR beta libraries were built. One entry per CDR3 protein, called by TCRdb with MiXCR from the multiplex PCR reads. In the table there are about 530,000 distinct CDR3 sequences, 15% to 20% of which are singletons. The sample was also linked to a second study, of T cells in Graves' hyperthyroidism and ophthalmopathy.

This chain connects TRBV7-6 to TRBJ2-7; possible D gene TRBD2, 5 bases. The sequence came from a woman aged 35-60 years with Graves disease. The input for sequencing was peripheral blood mononuclear cells (PBMCs), taken at new diagnosis, from a patient treated with antithyroid drugs. CDR3 loop: CASSLADAAGEQYF. The DNA of the CDR3 is TGTGCCAGCAGCTTAGCGGACGCTGCGGGTGAGCAGTACTTC.